This is a list of T cell receptor beta chains from one sample in a study of cytomegalovirus exposure and HLA in healthy donors. Data came from immunoSEQ multiplex PCR; TCRdb stores just in-frame clones and leaves some out. The sample lists approximately 120,000 clones; around 80% were seen once. The material sequenced was PBMCs. These receptors all come from a man aged 25-40 years in good health and CMV-seropositive. CDR3s include the opening cysteine and the closing phenylalanine or tryptophan. Each record gives: J gene, clone size, V gene, D gene, CDR3 DNA, CDR3 protein. The D gene is left open where the match is weak. Where a row states a size, it is once, few, many or the class of an expanded clone; other rows omit it.

>TRBJ2-1|.|TRBV5-4|TRBD2
TGTGCCAGCAGCTTGGGGGGACTAGCGGCCTACAATGAGCAGTTCTTC
CASSLGGLAAYNEQFF
>TRBJ1-1|.|TRBV6-1|TRBD1
TGTGCCAGCAGTGAACCAGGGGGAGCGGGTGAAGCTTTCTTT
CASSEPGGAGEAFF
>TRBJ2-7|.|TRBV28|.
TGTGCCAGCAGTTTGTTGGGCCCCTACGAGCAGTACTTC
CASSLLGPYEQYF
>TRBJ2-5|.|TRBV19|TRBD1
TGTGCCAGTAGTAGAGGACAGGGGGGTGAGACCCAGTACTTC
CASSRGQGGETQYF
>TRBJ1-3|.|TRBV7-2|TRBD1
TGTGCCAGCAGCCCGGCAGGGGGTGGAAACACCATATATTTT
CASSPAGGGNTIYF
>TRBJ1-1|.|TRBV6-5|.
TGTGCCAGCAGTTACTCGTTTACGGGAACCTTTGAGGCTTTCTTT
CASSYSFTGTFEAFF
>TRBJ2-1|few|TRBV11-3|TRBD2
TGTGCCAGCAGCTTAGATGGACTAGCGGGAGAGGACTACAATGAGCAGTTCTTC
CASSLDGLAGEDYNEQFF
>TRBJ2-3|.|TRBV4-1|TRBD1
TGCGCCAGCAGCCAAGAGCGACAGGGGGCTTCAGATACGCAGTATTTT
CASSQERQGASDTQYF
>TRBJ2-3|.|TRBV5-1|.
TGCGCCAGCACCATTTTGGCGGGAAGTGTAGATACGCAGTATTTT
CASTILAGSVDTQYF
>TRBJ1-2|.|TRBV27|TRBD1
TGTGCCAGCAGTAAACAGGGGGCTAACTATGGCTACACCTTC
CASSKQGANYGYTF
>TRBJ2-5|.|TRBV5-1|TRBD2
TGCGCCAGTACCGGGACTAGCGGGAACGGAGGAGAGACCCAGTACTTC
CASTGTSGNGGETQYF
>TRBJ2-2|.|TRBV6-6|TRBD2
TGTGCCAGCAGAGTCCTAGCGGGAGGAACCGGGGAGCTGTTTTTT
CASRVLAGGTGELFF
>TRBJ2-2|.|TRBV10-2|TRBD2
TGCGCCAGCAGGAAATGGGAAGCGGGAGACACCGGGGAGCTGTTTTTT
CASRKWEAGDTGELFF
>TRBJ2-3|.|TRBV7-6|.
TGTGCCAGCACCGAAAGGGGGGAGGGAGATACGCAGTATTTT
CASTERGEGDTQYF
>TRBJ2-1|.|TRBV11-2|TRBD1
TGTGCCAGCAGCTTAGATCGACAGGGAAGATGGTTCTTC
CASSLDRQGRWFF
>TRBJ1-2|.|TRBV4-3|.
TGCGCCAGCAGCCCCGGGGCGGGGGCGAGCTATGGCTACACCTTC
CASSPGAGASYGYTF
>TRBJ2-1|.|TRBV11-1|TRBD2
TGTGCCAGCAGCCCGCGGGACTATACTACTGAGCAGTTCTTC
CASSPRDYTTEQFF
>TRBJ1-2|.|TRBV6-1|.
TGTGCCAGCAGTGGACAACTCCACCTCGATGGCTACACCTTC
CASSGQLHLDGYTF
>TRBJ1-1|.|TRBV27|.
TGTGCCAGCAGTCGGACAGCATCCATGAACACTGAAGCTTTCTTT
CASSRTASMNTEAFF
>TRBJ2-1|.|TRBV9|TRBD1
TGTGCCAGCAGCGGCGGACAGGGGGCATACAATGAGCAGTTCTTC
CASSGGQGAYNEQFF
>TRBJ2-1|.|TRBV27|.
TGTGCCAGCCGGTCTGGCGGAAAGAACAATGAGCAGTTCTTC
CASRSGGKNNEQFF
>TRBJ2-7|.|TRBV28|.
TGTGCCAGCAGTTTATACAGGAGCTCCTACGAGCAGTACTTC
CASSLYRSSYEQYF
>TRBJ2-3|.|TRBV7-9|.
TGTGCCAGCAGCCCGTCTTATACGCAGTATTTT
CASSPSYTQYF
>TRBJ1-1|.|TRBV29-1|.
TGCACAACGACAGGCCACGGGGACACTGAAGCTTTCTTT
CTTTGHGDTEAFF
>TRBJ1-5|.|TRBV15|TRBD1
TGTGCCACCAGCAGGGACAGGGGCCGCAATCAGCCCCAGCATTTT
CATSRDRGRNQPQHF
>TRBJ2-5|.|TRBV28|.
TGTGCCAGCAGCCTTAGCGGTCAAGAGACCCAGTACTTC
CASSLSGQETQYF
>TRBJ2-5|.|TRBV11-2|.
TGTGCCAGCAGCCCCCGGGGTGGCGAAAAGGAGACCCAGTACTTC
CASSPRGGEKETQYF
>TRBJ1-1|.|TRBV19|.
TGTGCCACCGTACACCTCCGGGGCCGCGGAGGGGACACTGAAGCTTTCTTT
CATVHLRGRGGDTEAFF
>TRBJ2-1|.|TRBV28|TRBD2
TGTGCCAGCAGTTTACCAAGGGGCGGGAGGGGCTATGAGCAGTTCTTC
CASSLPRGGRGYEQFF
>TRBJ2-3|.|TRBV13|.
TGTGCCAGCAGACCCCGAGTAGCCTCGAGGGTAGTTGGAGATACGCAGTATTTT
CASRPRVASRVVGDTQYF
>TRBJ1-2|few|TRBV4-2|.
TGTGCCAGCAGCCAAGAAATGGTTAACTATGGTGGCTACACCTTC
CASSQEMVNYGGYTF
>TRBJ2-2|once|TRBV27|TRBD2
TGTGCCAGCAGTTTATCGAGTCTAGCGGGACCCACCGGGGAGCTGTTTTTT
CASSLSSLAGPTGELFF
>TRBJ1-2|.|TRBV7-2|TRBD1
TGTGCCAGCAGCTCCGAACGGGGACAGTCTTTCTACACCTTC
CASSSERGQSFYTF
>TRBJ2-7|.|TRBV4-1|TRBD2
TGCGCCAGCAGCCAAGAAGGGGGGACTAGCGGGAGAAGATACGAGCAGTACTTC
CASSQEGGTSGRRYEQYF
>TRBJ2-1|.|TRBV27|TRBD2
TGTGCCAGCAGTATGACTAGCGGGTCCTACAATGAGCAGTTCTTC
CASSMTSGSYNEQFF
>TRBJ1-1|.|TRBV9|TRBD1
TGTGCCAGCAGCGCCCTCGGTCCGGGACAGGGTGAAGCTTTCTTT
CASSALGPGQGEAFF
>TRBJ2-1|.|TRBV6-6|.
TGTGCCAGCAGACAGCTAGGGAGCTCCTACAATGAGCAGTTCTTC
CASRQLGSSYNEQFF
>TRBJ2-3|.|TRBV11-2|.
TGTGCCAGCAGCTTAGATTCGGGGAGGGATACGCAGTATTTT
CASSLDSGRDTQYF
>TRBJ2-7|.|TRBV7-6|.
TGTGCCAGCAGCATTAGCGTCTACGAGCAGTACTTC
CASSISVYEQYF
>TRBJ2-7|.|TRBV7-9|.
TGTGCCAGCACCCAAAGTAGTATCGAGCAGTACTTC
CASTQSSIEQYF